The T cell receptor (beta chain) under discussion was sequenced for a study of Tregs in tolerant kidney transplant recipients. Study in general: Related graft donors supplied nonmyeloablative bone marrow transplants, and mixed chimerism was transient.

The method was immunoSEQ multiplex PCR; TCRdb's version includes in-frame clones alone and lacks a portion of them. The sample yields about 94,000 clones, 90% to 95% seen once. The junction had 16 bases not matched to a gene; V was cut back by 8 bases and J by 5 bases. From germline, CDR1 is MDHEN and CDR2 SYDVKM. CDR3 size: 17 residues. The study, taken as a whole, reports: No direct test of biological reproducibility was done here.

To note about this clone: Its antigen is currently unknown.

Unstimulated Tregs (CD4+CD25+CD127-) and CD4+CD25- non-Tregs were sorted from PBMCs. J is TRBJ1-1 and V is TRBV28; 11 bases agree with TRBD1. The clonotype was recovered from a human donor who received a combined kidney and bone marrow transplant. The input for sequencing was CD4+ T cells from blood, taken before the transplant. CDR3 sequence: CASRETGTGGPQTEAFF. Here the CDR3 DNA reads TGTGCCAGCCGAGAGACCGGGACAGGGGGTCCCCAAACTGAAGCTTTCTTT.